Listed below are T cell receptor beta chains from one sample, sequenced in a study of T cell repertoires in cytomegalovirus infection. Their antigens remain unidentified. TCRdb independently ran MiXCR on the reads; one entry per CDR3 protein. The sample contains 200,000 to 250,000 distinct CDR3 sequences, 30% to 45% of which appear only once. The starting material was CD8+ T cells from cultured PBMCs, obtained from culture after CMV antigen stimulation. The source is a human donor in good health (CMV status not recorded). Some clones in this sample may be carry-over from other donors' samples. CDR3s include the opening cysteine and the closing phenylalanine or tryptophan. Each record gives: D gene, clone size, V gene, J gene, CDR3 DNA, CDR3 protein. The D gene is left open where the match is weak. Size values are once, few and many counts, or a class for expanded clones, and some rows have none.

NA,once,TRBV11-2,TRBJ2-7,TGTGCCAGCAGCCGACAGGAGCTTTACGAGCAGTACTTC,CASSRQELYEQYF
TRBD1,NA,TRBV7-4,TRBJ1-2,TGTGCCAGCAGCTTCCTCTATAAAGGGGGCGGCGGAAATGGCTACACCTTC,CASSFLYKGGGGNGYTF
NA,few,TRBV7-6,TRBJ2-5,TGTGCCAGCAGCTCATATGGGGTGGGGATTGAGACCCAGTACTTC,CASSSYGVGIETQYF
NA,NA,TRBV7-9,TRBJ1-1,TGTGCCAGCAAGGGAGGTACGAACACTGAAGCTTTCTTT,CASKGGTNTEAFF
NA,NA,TRBV28,TRBJ2-2,TGTGCCAGCAGTGAGCGCGGAGGTGGCACCGGGGAGCTGTTTTTT,CASSERGGGTGELFF
NA,few,TRBV11-1,TRBJ2-7,TGTGCCAGCACCCAGGTCGGATTCGGCTACGAGCAGTACTTC,CASTQVGFGYEQYF
NA,NA,TRBV6-5,TRBJ1-2,TGTGCCAGCAGTTATAGCGAAAGTTATTCATATGGCTACACCTTC,CASSYSESYSYGYTF
TRBD2,NA,TRBV7-6,TRBJ2-5,TGTGCCAGCAGCTACGGACTAGAAGAGACCCAGTACTTC,CASSYGLEETQYF
NA,few,TRBV27,TRBJ2-3,TGTGCCAGCAGTGCACGCAGGAGAAGCACAGATACGCAGTATTTT,CASSARRRSTDTQYF
TRBD2,NA,TRBV15,TRBJ2-1,TGTGCCACCAGCTTGGGGGGGAAGGATGAGCAGTTCTTC,CATSLGGKDEQFF
TRBD1,NA,TRBV6-1,TRBJ2-7,TGTGCCAGCAGTGCGTACAGGGGCGAAGAGACCTACGAGCAGTACTTC,CASSAYRGEETYEQYF
NA,NA,TRBV15,TRBJ2-7,TGTGCCACCAGCAGGGGGGACCGGTTAAGGTCCTACGAGCAGTACTTC,CATSRGDRLRSYEQYF
NA,NA,TRBV12-3/TRBV12-4,TRBJ1-1,TGTGCCAGCAGTACCAGTGGGGGGGGCACTGAAGCTTTCTTT,CASSTSGGGTEAFF
TRBD2,NA,TRBV12-3/TRBV12-4,TRBJ2-7,TGTGCCAGCAGCCGACTAGCGGGGGGCCGTTACGAGCAGTACTTC,CASSRLAGGRYEQYF
NA,NA,TRBV6-5,TRBJ1-5,TGTGCCAGCAGGCAACAGGCCACGGGTGTTTCCCAGCATTTT,CASRQQATGVSQHF
NA,NA,TRBV27,TRBJ1-5,TGTGCCAGCAGACCCGTGGGGGGGAAGGTTAGGCAGCCCCAGCATTTT,CASRPVGGKVRQPQHF
TRBD1,NA,TRBV5-1,TRBJ1-3,TGCGCCAGCAGCCCTATCCCGGGACAGGCCGTTTCTGGAAACACCATATATTTT,CASSPIPGQAVSGNTIYF
NA,few,TRBV7-9,TRBJ1-2,TGTGCCAGCAGCTTAGCGGACAAAGCTTGGGGTGGCTACACCTTC,CASSLADKAWGGYTF
NA,few,TRBV7-6,TRBJ2-1,TGTGCCAGCAGCCCAAGTCCGGAGGGCAATGAGCAGTTCTTC,CASSPSPEGNEQFF
TRBD1,NA,TRBV23-1,TRBJ2-2,TGCGCCAGTCCAGGGGGAACCGGGGAGCTGTTTTTT,CASPGGTGELFF
NA,NA,TRBV11-2,TRBJ2-7,TGTGCCAGCAACCTTTGGACGGGAGACTACGAGCAGTACTTC,CASNLWTGDYEQYF
NA,once,TRBV27,TRBJ2-7,TGTGCCAGCAGTTCCTACGGACCGAGGGACGAGCAGTACTTC,CASSSYGPRDEQYF
TRBD1,NA,TRBV27,TRBJ1-2,TGTGCCAGCAGTTTACTGGGACAGGGGCGGCTTGGCTACACCTTC,CASSLLGQGRLGYTF
NA,few,TRBV7-9,TRBJ2-2,TGTGCCAGCAGCTTTGACAGCGGGTCTCCCGGGGAGCTGTTTTTT,CASSFDSGSPGELFF
TRBD2,few,TRBV10-3,TRBJ2-5,TGTGCCATCAGACCAGTAGCGGGGGGTCAAGAGACCCAGTACTTC,CAIRPVAGGQETQYF
TRBD2,NA,TRBV28,TRBJ2-2,TGTGCCAGCAGGGGAACTAGCGGGAGGCCCGGGGAGCTGTTTTTT,CASRGTSGRPGELFF
TRBD2,NA,TRBV27,TRBJ2-1,TGTGCCAGCAGTCGTAGCGGGGGGGCAATCAATGAGCAGTTCTTC,CASSRSGGAINEQFF
NA,NA,TRBV19,TRBJ2-1,TGTGCCAGTAATCTGGCGGGTCGACGAAGTGATGAGCAGTTCTTC,CASNLAGRRSDEQFF
NA,many,TRBV7-2,TRBJ2-5,TGTGCCAGCAGCCTACTAGGGTTTGGTGCGGAGACCCAGTACTTC,CASSLLGFGAETQYF
TRBD1,few,TRBV27,TRBJ2-7,TGTGCCAGCAGTTTATCGCCTACGACAGGGCTTTTCTCCTACGAGCAGTACTTC,CASSLSPTTGLFSYEQYF
NA,NA,TRBV4-1,TRBJ1-1,TGTGCCAGCAGCCCACACGGTGCTGAAGCTTTCTTT,CASSPHGAEAFF
TRBD2,NA,TRBV20-1,TRBJ2-6,TGCAGTGCTACGGGACTAGCGGTCTCTGGGGCCAACGTCCTGACTTTC,CSATGLAVSGANVLTF
NA,many,TRBV19,TRBJ2-3,TGTGCCAGTAGTATTTATAGACAGTATAGCACAGATACGCAGTATTTT,CASSIYRQYSTDTQYF
NA,NA,TRBV24-1,TRBJ2-5,TGTGCCACCGCCGCGGGACAAAGTCACCAAGAGACCCAGTACTTC,CATAAGQSHQETQYF